These 19 T cell receptor beta chains came from one sample sequenced in a study of beta chain features in type 1 diabetes. Of the isolated RNA, all was reverse transcribed, and so the sequenced material was expressed TCRB transcripts. The repertoire was sequenced with immunoSEQ multiplex PCR; TCRdb's copy has only in-frame clones and lacks some. Here the sample spans 150,000 to 170,000 clones, under 9.5% being singletons. Source material: central memory CD4+ T cells from blood. Source of these receptors: a man between 18 and 29 years old in good health.

This chain uses TRBV6-6 with TRBJ1-1, with D uncertain. Trimming cost V 0 bases and J 10 bases, with 15 bases left between them. Germline lookup yields CDR1 MNHNY and CDR2 SVGAGI (reference sequence). The CDR3 extends over 14 amino acids. The CDR3 protein is CASSYSNGGSGAFF. CDR3 coding DNA: TGTGCCAGCAGTTACTCAAATGGAGGATCGGGAGCTTTCTTT.

This clone was seen only a few times. The chain uses TRBV9 and TRBJ2-3, with D maybe TRBD2 (6 bases). The CDR3 length is 12 residues. V was trimmed by 4 bases and J by 8 bases, leaving 11 bases between them. From germline, CDR1 is SGDLS and CDR2 YYNGEE. The CDR3 spells CASSPQEGTQYF. DNA for the CDR3: TGTGCCAGCAGCCCCCAGGAGGGTACGCAGTATTTT.

The chain recombines TRBV7-2 with TRBJ1-4; D is unclear. The V end lost 5 bases, the J end lost 5 bases, and 15 bases lay between the germline ends. The germline V gene has CDR1 SGHTA and CDR2 FQGNSA. The CDR3 contains 15 residues. Here the CDR3 reads CASSPFSGGNEKLFF. Here the CDR3 DNA reads TGTGCCAGCAGCCCCTTTTCAGGCGGGAATGAAAAACTGTTTTTT.

This clone has just a few counts. The rearrangement uses TRBV27 and TRBJ2-4; 10 bases match TRBD1. This CDR3 has 16 residues. Per the germline V gene, CDR1 is MNHEY and CDR2 is SMNVEV (reference sequence). V dropped 6 bases and J dropped 8; count of bases not matched to a gene: 13. The DNA for the CDR3 is TGTGCCAGCAGCACGAAGGACAGGGGGGCGGTGGACATTCAGTACTTC. This translates into CASSTKDRGAVDIQYF.

This clone was counted many times. The rearrangement uses TRBV4-3 and TRBJ1-2; a possible D gene is TRBD1 (5 bases). The CDR3 covers 16 residues. The V and J ends lost 0 bases and 4 bases respectively, with 15 bases between them. In germline, CDR1 is LGHNA, CDR2 YSLEER. The CDR3 DNA sequence: TGCGCCAGCAGCCAAGATCTTAACAGCGGGGGCTATGGCTACACCTTC. This sequence encodes CASSQDLNSGGYGYTF.

The CDR3 DNA sequence: TGTGCCAGTGGGCAGGGACAGGGTTTGGAGCAGTACTTC. This encodes CASGQGQGLEQYF. The chain combines TRBV2 with TRBJ2-7, with 9 bases identical to TRBD1. V lost 9 bases to trimming and J lost 7 bases; unmatched junction nucleotides: 10. This CDR3 is 13 amino acids long. Germline V gene data show CDR1 as SNHLY and CDR2 as FYNNEI.

This clone was recorded at least ten times. The chain couples TRBV29-1 to TRBJ2-7, with 13 bases that match TRBD2. CDR1 is SQVTM, CDR2 ANQGSEA, per germline. CDR3 length equals 16 residues. V gave up 1 base and J gave up 5 bases; unmatched junction bases: 8. The CDR3 region has the DNA TGCAGCGTTGAAGCCCGGACTAGCGGGAGACTCAACGAGCAGTACTTC. Its protein is CSVEARTSGRLNEQYF.

This clone has at least ten counts. This chain links TRBV30 with TRBJ2-7; no definite D call. CDR3 length: 12 amino acids. The germline V gene has CDR1 GTSNPN and CDR2 SVGIG (reference sequence). With 7 bases removed from V and 1 base from J, the gap between germline ends came to 11 bases. In nucleotides, the CDR3 is TGTGCCTCCACAGACGGATCCTACGAGCAGTACTTC. This translates into CASTDGSYEQYF.

The chain employs TRBV11-2 and TRBJ2-5, with TRBD1 identical over 7 bases. After removal of 5 bases from V and 1 base from J, the junction contained 7 bases not matched to a gene. The CDR3 totals 15 residues. Germline V lookup: CDR1 SGHAT, CDR2 FQNNGV. CDR3 coding DNA: TGTGCCAGCAGCCCACAGGGGCTCGGCCAAGAGACCCAGTACTTC. Its protein product is CASSPQGLGQETQYF.

This clone appeared a few times. This chain uses TRBV10-3 with TRBJ2-1; TRBD2 aligns across 13 bases. This CDR3 spans 18 amino acids. V dropped 6 bases and J dropped 0; count of bases not matched to a gene: 8. Germline loops: CDR1 ENHRY, CDR2 SYGVKD. The chain's CDR3 is CAIRGTSGIINSYNEQFF. The CDR3 bases are TGTGCCATCAGGGGGACTAGCGGGATTATTAACTCCTACAATGAGCAGTTCTTC.

In its sample, this clone was seen many times. The rearrangement links TRBV27 to TRBJ2-7, with TRBD1 matching over 9 bases. CDR3 size: 13 residues. The V and J ends lost 6 bases and 6 bases, in that order; junction bases with no gene match: 6. Germline V gene data show CDR1 as MNHEY and CDR2 as SMNVEV (reference sequence). CDR3 loop: CASRRTGVGEQYF. The DNA for the CDR3 is TGTGCCAGCAGAAGGACAGGGGTGGGCGAGCAGTACTTC.

CDR3 residues: CASSSGAGVSNQPQHF. The CDR3 DNA reads as TGTGCCAGCAGCTCGGGTGCGGGGGTAAGCAATCAGCCCCAGCATTTT. The J gene is TRBJ1-5, the V gene TRBV5-6; possibly TRBD1 for D (5 bases). V was pared by 3 bases and J by 1 base, with 14 bases between. Germline CDR1 reads SGHDT; CDR2 reads YYEEEE. There are 16 residues in the CDR3.

In this sample, this clone turned up a few times. The CDR3 nucleotides read TGTGCCAGCACTAACGACAGAATCCTTGAAAAACTGTTTTTT. It specifies CASTNDRILEKLFF. The gene calls are TRBV2 and TRBJ1-4; TRBD1 is a possible D gene (5 bases). CDR3 length: 14 amino acids. Between the trimmed V and J ends, which lost 7 bases and 7 bases, there was a span of 16 bases. The germline CDR1 and CDR2 sequences are SNHLY and FYNNEI. The entire variable domain, with the rest obtained from reference TRBV2 and TRBJ1-4, is as follows: EPEVTQTPSHQVTQMGQEVILRCVPISNHLYFYWYRQILGQKVEFLVSFYNNEISEKSEIFDDQFSVERPDGSNFTLKIRSTKLEDSAMYFCASTNDRILEKLFFGSGTQLSVL.

The chain carries TRBV7-9 and TRBJ1-1; possibly TRBD1 for D (5 bases). V was pared by 5 bases and J by 4 bases, with 23 bases between. CDR1 is SEHNR and CDR2 is FQNEAQ in the germline V gene (reference sequence). The CDR3 totals 17 residues. CDR3 protein: CASSPNLRGSRSTEAFF. The CDR3 coding sequence is TGTGCCAGCAGCCCAAACCTCCGGGGGTCTCGGAGCACTGAAGCTTTCTTT.

This clone has a handful of counts. V is TRBV7-9 and J is TRBJ2-7; D is unresolved. V gave up 5 bases and J gave up 0 bases, with 17 bases separating them. The germline gives CDR1 SEHNR, CDR2 FQNEAQ (reference sequence). CDR3 length equals 16 residues. Here the CDR3 reads CASSPLIASNSYEQYF. CDR3 bases: TGTGCCAGCAGCCCCCTAATCGCGAGTAACTCCTACGAGCAGTACTTC.

This clone has a handful of counts. The V call is TRBV5-4, the J call TRBJ2-7, with 12 bases fitting TRBD2. V lost 5 bases, J lost 6 bases, and 9 bases stayed unmatched. Germline CDR1 and CDR2: SGHNT and YYREEE (reference sequence). This CDR3 has 15 residues. CDR3 region: CASSSLAGGPLEQYF. The CDR3, as DNA: TGTGCCAGCAGTTCCCTAGCGGGAGGGCCCCTCGAGCAGTACTTC.

V is TRBV30 and J is TRBJ2-5; a possible D gene is TRBD2 (6 bases). The CDR3 is made up of 11 amino acids. The germline V gene encodes CDR1 GTSNPN and CDR2 SVGIG (reference sequence). Trimming left V 2 bases short and J 7 bases short, with 8 bases between. CDR3 nucleotide sequence: TGTGCCTGGAGTATCGGGGGGACCCAGTACTTC. Encoded protein: CAWSIGGTQYF.

This clone showed up just a few times. The rearrangement links TRBV4-1 to TRBJ2-7, with D perhaps matching TRBD2 (6 bases). The CDR3 consists of 13 residues. The germline gives CDR1 MGHRA, CDR2 YSYEKL. V was shortened by 3 bases and J by 6 bases, with 12 bases between the two germline ends. The CDR3 is CASSHYVGGEQYF. CDR3 coding DNA: TGCGCCAGCAGCCATTACGTCGGGGGCGAGCAGTACTTC.

This chain connects TRBV4-2 to TRBJ2-5, with 8 positions matching TRBD1. The trim removed 6 bases at V and 5 bases at J, leaving 5 bases unmatched. CDR1 is LGHNA and CDR2 is YNFKEQ in the germline V gene. The CDR3 runs 13 residues. CDR3 amino acids: CASSRTGQETQYF. The CDR3 region has the DNA TGTGCCAGCAGTAGGACAGGGCAGGAGACCCAGTACTTC.